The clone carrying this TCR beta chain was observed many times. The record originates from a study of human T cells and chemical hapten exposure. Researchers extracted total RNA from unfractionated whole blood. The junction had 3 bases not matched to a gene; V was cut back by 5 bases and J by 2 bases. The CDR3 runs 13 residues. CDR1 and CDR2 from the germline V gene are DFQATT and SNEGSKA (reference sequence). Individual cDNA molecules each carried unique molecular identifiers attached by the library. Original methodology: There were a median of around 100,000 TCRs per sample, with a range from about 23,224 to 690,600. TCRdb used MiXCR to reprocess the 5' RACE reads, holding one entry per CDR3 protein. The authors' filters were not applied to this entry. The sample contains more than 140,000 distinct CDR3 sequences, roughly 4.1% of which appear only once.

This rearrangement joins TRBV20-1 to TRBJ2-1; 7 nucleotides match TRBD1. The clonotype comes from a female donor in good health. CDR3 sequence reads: CSAQGTAYNEQFF. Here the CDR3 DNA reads TGCAGTGCTCAAGGGACAGCCTACAATGAGCAGTTCTTC.